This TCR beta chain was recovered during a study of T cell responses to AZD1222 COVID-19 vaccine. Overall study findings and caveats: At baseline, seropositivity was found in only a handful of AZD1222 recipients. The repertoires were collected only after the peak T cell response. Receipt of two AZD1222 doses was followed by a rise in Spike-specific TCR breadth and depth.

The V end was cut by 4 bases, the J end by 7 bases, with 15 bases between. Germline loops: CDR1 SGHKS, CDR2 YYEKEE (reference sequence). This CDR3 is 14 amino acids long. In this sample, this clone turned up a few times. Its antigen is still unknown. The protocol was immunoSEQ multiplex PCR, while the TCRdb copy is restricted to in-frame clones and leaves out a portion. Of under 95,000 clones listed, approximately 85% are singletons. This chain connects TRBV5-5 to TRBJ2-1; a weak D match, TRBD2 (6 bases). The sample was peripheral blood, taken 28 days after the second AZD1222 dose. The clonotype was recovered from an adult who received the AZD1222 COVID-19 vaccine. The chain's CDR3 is CASSPVSGRNEQFF. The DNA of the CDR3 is TGTGCCAGCAGCCCTGTTAGTGGGAGGAATGAGCAGTTCTTC.